Shown below are 20 T cell receptor beta chains from a single sample sequenced in a study of blood T cell repertoires in COVID-19. TCRdb's table, derived via immunoSEQ multiplex PCR, lists solely in-frame clones and lacks some. The table lists approximately 250,000 clones, around 88% of them singletons, with around 1.3% in the top ten. Input material: PBMCs or T cells enriched from blood (not recorded which). Receptors were obtained from a woman aged 40-49 years with acute COVID-19.

The chain carries TRBV29-1 and TRBJ2-5; 9 bases match TRBD2. The CDR3 is 14 amino acids. Trimming removed 4 bases from V and 3 bases from J; junction bases left unmatched: 6. Germline-derived CDR1 and CDR2 are SQVTM and ANQGSEA. CDR3 coding DNA: TGCAGCGTTGGGGGTGGCGGGAGGGAAGAGACCCAGTACTTC. It encodes CSVGGGGREETQYF.

The J gene is TRBJ1-2, the V gene TRBV19, with D unresolved. V was trimmed by 4 bases and J by 13 bases, leaving 13 bases between them. This CDR3 has 11 amino acids. CDR1 and CDR2 from the germline V gene are LNHDA and SQIVND (reference sequence). The CDR3 DNA sequence: TGTGCCAGTAGTACCGGACGGGGAACCACCTTC. Translating it yields CASSTGRGTTF.

The rearrangement joins TRBV12-3 or TRBV12-4 to TRBJ1-2; D is undetermined. This CDR3 region has 13 residues. V was trimmed by 3 bases and J by 6 bases, leaving 11 bases between them. The CDR3 loop is CASSFGEQNGYTF. Here the CDR3 DNA reads TGTGCCAGCAGTTTCGGGGAGCAGAATGGCTACACCTTC.

The chain uses TRBV3-1 (or the pseudogene TRBV3-2) and TRBJ1-4, with a tentative D call TRBD1 (5 bases). V shed 3 bases and J shed 4 bases, with 12 bases lying between them. There are 15 residues in the CDR3. Germline CDR1 reads LGHDT; CDR2 reads YNNKEL (reference sequence). The CDR3 is CASSHYGGDNEKLFF. In DNA, the CDR3 is TGTGCCAGCAGCCATTACGGGGGGGATAATGAAAAACTGTTTTTT.

This chain connects TRBV30 to TRBJ1-1, with 9 bases identical to TRBD1. Per the germline V gene, CDR1 is GTSNPN and CDR2 is SVGIG (reference sequence). CDR3 length: 13 amino acids. Germline trimming cut 5 bases from V and 5 bases from J; bases unmatched to any gene: 6. In DNA form, the CDR3 reads TGTGCCTGGTTACAGGGGGCGAGGACTGAAGCTTTCTTT. This translates into CAWLQGARTEAFF.

The CDR3 sequence is CASSQDGTASNQPQHF. The CDR3 nucleotides are TGCGCCAGCAGCCAAGATGGGACAGCCAGCAATCAGCCCCAGCATTTT. The chain employs TRBV4-3 and TRBJ1-5, with 7 bases aligning to TRBD1. The trim removed 0 bases at V and 1 base at J, leaving 3 bases unmatched. The CDR3 extends over 16 amino acids. CDR1 LGHNA and CDR2 YSLEER come from the germline V gene.

The J gene is TRBJ1-2, the V gene TRBV28, with D possibly TRBD1 on 5 matching bases. V lost 6 bases and J 8 bases, leaving 19 bases between the germline ends. This CDR3 is 14 amino acids long. Germline V gene data show CDR1 as MDHEN and CDR2 as SYDVKM. The CDR3 is CASRLGVSWGGYTF. The DNA for the CDR3 is TGTGCCAGCAGACTTGGTGTTTCATGGGGCGGCTACACCTTC.

This sequence joins TRBV5-4 and TRBJ1-2; no firm D call. This CDR3 comprises 11 residues. Per the germline V gene, CDR1 is SGHNT and CDR2 is YYREEE (reference sequence). The V end was cut by 4 bases, the J end by 6 bases, with 7 bases between. Written as DNA, the CDR3 is TGTGCCAGCAGCCGCGAGCATGGCTACACCTTC. It specifies CASSREHGYTF. The full variable domain, completed using reference TRBV5-4 and TRBJ1-2, is ETGVTQSPTHLIKTRGQQVTLRCSSQSGHNTVSWYQQALGQGPQFIFQYYREEENGRGNFPPRFSGLQFPNYSSELNVNALELDDSALYLCASSREHGYTFGSGTRLTVV.

The chain carries TRBV6-6 and TRBJ2-3; possible D gene TRBD1, 6 bases. V lost 2 bases and J lost 4, with 13 bases in between. There are 15 residues in the CDR3. The germline V gene encodes CDR1 MNHNY and CDR2 SVGAGI (reference sequence). The CDR3 loop reads CASSYVARGPDTQYF. The CDR3 DNA is TGTGCCAGCAGTTACGTGGCCAGGGGCCCAGATACGCAGTATTTT.

The chain joins TRBV6-2 or TRBV6-3 to TRBJ2-3; D may be TRBD1 (6 bases). CDR3 length: 17 residues. Trimming removed 5 bases from V and 4 bases from J, with 22 bases in between. CDR1 MNHEY and CDR2 SVGEGT come from the germline V gene. Here the CDR3 reads CASSPEITGLGADTQYF. The CDR3 nucleotides read TGTGCCAGCAGTCCCGAAATAACAGGGCTGGGGGCAGATACGCAGTATTTT.

This clone was seen a few times. This chain connects TRBV4-2 to TRBJ2-1; D gene unclear. V lost 1 base and J 9 bases, leaving 10 bases between the germline ends. Germline V gene lookup returns CDR1 LGHNA and CDR2 YNFKEQ. There are 13 residues in the CDR3. The CDR3 nucleotides read TGTGCCAGCAGCCAAGTACTATTTAGTGAGCAGTTCTTC. Translating gives CASSQVLFSEQFF.

The J gene is TRBJ1-2, the V gene TRBV7-9, with D possibly matching TRBD1 (6 bases). Looked up from germline, CDR1 is SEHNR and CDR2 is FQNEAQ (reference sequence). CDR3 size: 14 residues. V was cut by 2 bases and J by 3 bases, with 10 bases left in between. The CDR3 loop reads CASSLRSGDYGYTF. CDR3 DNA sequence: TGTGCCAGCAGCTTACGGTCAGGGGACTATGGCTACACCTTC.

V and J are TRBV6-5 and TRBJ2-5, with D maybe TRBD2 (6 bases). Germline-derived CDR1 and CDR2 are MNHEY and SVGAGI. The CDR3 is 15 amino acids. The germline V and J ends were trimmed by 1 base and 4 bases, with 13 bases remaining between them. CDR3 bases: TGTGCCAGCAGTTACTGGGGACTTGGCCCAGAGACCCAGTACTTC. It translates to CASSYWGLGPETQYF.

The chain combines TRBV11-2 with TRBJ2-7; the D is unclear. The V end lost 6 bases, the J end lost 3 bases, and 21 bases lay between the germline ends. The CDR3 has 16 residues. In germline, CDR1 is SGHAT, CDR2 FQNNGV. This chain's CDR3 is CASSPGGDPLLYEQYV. The CDR3 DNA sequence: TGTGCCAGCAGTCCCGGTGGCGACCCACTACTCTACGAGCAGTACGTC.

This chain joins TRBV6-5 and TRBJ1-4; 7 bases match TRBD1. Germline V gene data show CDR1 as MNHEY and CDR2 as SVGAGI. The trim removed 11 bases at V and 8 bases at J, leaving 8 bases unmatched. The CDR3 is 12 amino acids. In DNA form, the CDR3 reads TGTGCCTGCCGGGACAGTACCGAAAAACTGTTTTTT. Amino acids: CACRDSTEKLFF.

The chain carries TRBV5-1 and TRBJ1-5; D might be TRBD1 (6 bases). V was cut by 2 bases and J by 4 bases, with 7 bases left in between. Germline V gene data show CDR1 as SGHRS and CDR2 as YFSETQ. The CDR3 runs 13 residues. CDR3 in amino acids: CASSLQGNQPQHF. The CDR3 DNA is TGCGCCAGCAGCTTACAGGGAAATCAGCCCCAGCATTTT.

This clone was observed a single time. The chain employs TRBV5-4 and TRBJ2-4; possibly TRBD2 for D (6 bases). The CDR3 length is 14 residues. V lost 3 bases and J 1 base, leaving 8 bases between the germline ends. Germline V gene sequence: CDR1 SGHNT, CDR2 YYREEE (reference sequence). The chain's CDR3 is CASSYSGAKNIQYF. CDR3 bases: TGTGCCAGCAGCTACAGCGGGGCCAAAAACATTCAGTACTTC.

This clone has just a few counts. At one of its ends the junction is not consistent with the germline gene, which may arise from a read error. This chain joins TRBV27 and TRBJ2-5; D is perhaps TRBD1 or TRBD2 (5 bases each). The length of the CDR3 is 14 residues. Germline V gene sequence: CDR1 MNHEY, CDR2 SMNVEV (reference sequence). This CDR3 is CASSLSGHQETQYF. The CDR3 region has the DNA TGTGCCAGCAGCTTATCGGGGCACCAAGAGACCCAGTACTTC.

The chain links TRBV21-1 to TRBJ2-1; TRBD1 is the table's D call and was not checked against the DNA. TRBV21-1 is marked as a pseudogene. CDR3 size: 16 residues. CDR3 coding DNA: TGTGCCAGCAGCAATAGGGGGTCAGCGGAGTCCGATGAGCAGTTCTTC. It is translated as CASSNRGSAESDEQFF.

This chain joins TRBV5-1 and TRBJ2-5, with TRBD2 identical over 10 bases. This CDR3 is 16 amino acids long. V shed 7 bases, J shed 0 bases, and the junction held 9 bases outside the gene matches. CDR1 is SGHRS and CDR2 is YFSETQ in the germline V gene. CDR3 nucleotides: TGCGCCAGCGGTCTCGGCGGGACTAGCGACCAAGAGACCCAGTACTTC. Protein product: CASGLGGTSDQETQYF.